Listed below are T cell receptor beta chains from one sample, sequenced in a study of response to subunit inactivated influenza vaccine. TCRdb analysed the RT-PCR reads with MiXCR anew, one entry per CDR3 protein. Among a few hundred thousand distinct CDR3 sequences, around 13% were seen once, and the ten largest hold roughly 11%. The material sequenced was PBMCs from blood, taken 12 days after vaccination. These receptors were taken from a man between 45 and 60 years old who received an inactivated influenza vaccine. The CDR3 runs from the conserved cysteine through the conserved F or W. A D gene is named only where the DNA matches it firmly. Size tells how often a clone was seen (once, few, many) or the class of an expanded clone, and some rows leave it out.

abundance,d_gene,v_gene,j_gene,CDR3aa,CDR3nt
.,.,TRBV20-1,TRBJ2-2,CSASAQDYTGELFF,TGCAGTGCTAGCGCACAGGACTACACCGGGGAGCTGTTTTTT
few,TRBD1,TRBV29-1,TRBJ1-5,CSVVDRGLDQPQHF,TGCAGCGTTGTCGACAGGGGGCTCGATCAGCCCCAGCATTTT
.,.,TRBV5-4,TRBJ2-7,CASSLGGRGPYEQYF,TGTGCCAGCAGCTTGGGAGGGAGAGGGCCCTACGAGCAGTACTTC
.,TRBD2,TRBV6-1,TRBJ2-7,CASRGSGRASYEQYF,TGTGCCAGCAGAGGGAGCGGGAGGGCCTCCTACGAGCAGTACTTC
.,.,TRBV7-9,TRBJ2-7,CASSLAGTDEQYF,TGTGCCAGCAGCTTAGCGGGGACCGACGAGCAGTACTTC
.,TRBD1,TRBV4-2,TRBJ1-4,CASSPTQGRVDEKLFF,TGTGCCAGCAGCCCAACACAGGGGAGGGTTGATGAAAAACTGTTTTTT
.,TRBD1,TRBV20-1,TRBJ1-2,CSTSVTGDNYGYTF,TGCAGTACTAGCGTGACAGGGGATAACTATGGCTACACCTTC
many,TRBD2,TRBV6-6,TRBJ2-7,CASAGAYEQYF,TGTGCCAGCGCGGGGGCCTACGAGCAGTACTTC
.,TRBD2,TRBV7-2,TRBJ2-3,CASSFSGRALTDTQYF,TGTGCCAGCAGCTTTAGCGGGAGGGCCCTCACAGATACGCAGTATTTT
many,.,TRBV29-1,TRBJ2-1,CSVWQDNEQFF,TGCAGCGTTTGGCAGGACAATGAGCAGTTCTTC
few,TRBD2,TRBV2,TRBJ2-1,CASSSGGTYNEQFF,TGTGCCAGCAGTAGCGGGGGGACCTACAATGAGCAGTTCTTC
.,TRBD1,TRBV28,TRBJ1-1,CASSLPGQGTEAFF,TGTGCCAGCAGTTTACCGGGACAGGGCACTGAAGCTTTCTTT
few,.,TRBV5-5,TRBJ2-7,CASSSDGGAAYEQYF,TGTGCCAGCAGCTCAGATGGGGGGGCGGCCTACGAGCAGTACTTC
.,.,TRBV20-1,TRBJ1-6,CSAREDGDSPLHF,TGCAGTGCTAGAGAGGATGGCGATTCACCCCTCCACTTT
many,.,TRBV4-3,TRBJ2-1,CASSQEIRNEQFF,TGCGCCAGCAGCCAAGAAATTCGCAATGAGCAGTTCTTC
.,.,TRBV5-1,TRBJ1-1,CASSTTTAMNTEAFF,TGCGCCAGCAGCACCACGACAGCAATGAACACTGAAGCTTTCTTT
many,.,TRBV7-2,TRBJ2-5,CASSPVQEVETQYF,TGTGCCAGCAGCCCGGTCCAAGAGGTGGAGACCCAGTACTTC